The 29 T cell receptor beta chains reported below all come from one sample, sequenced in a study of OX40 agonist ivuxolimab in advanced cancers. Sequencing used immunoSEQ multiplex PCR; TCRdb keeps in-frame clones, though not all of them. There are some 76,000 clones in the sample; 84% occur only once, and 6.9% lies in the top ten. The material was CD4+ or CD8+ T cells sorted from blood, obtained in a trial of the OX40 agonist ivuxolimab. These receptors were collected from an adult with an advanced solid tumor such as melanoma, head and neck, liver or kidney cancer.

The chain is built from TRBV7-9 and TRBJ2-3; 9 nucleotides align to TRBD2. The CDR3 runs 16 residues. Germline CDR1 reads SEHNR; CDR2 reads FQNEAQ (reference sequence). V was pared by 5 bases and J by 6 bases, with 12 bases of the junction left unmatched. The CDR3, as DNA: TGTGCCAGCAGCCGCCTGAGGGCGGGGGGGCCGGATACGCAGTATTTT. This encodes CASSRLRAGGPDTQYF.

The chain uses TRBV5-4 and TRBJ1-3, with TRBD1 identical over 7 bases. This CDR3 has 15 amino acids. The junction had 4 bases not matched to a gene; V was cut back by 4 bases and J by 0 bases. Germline loops: CDR1 SGHNT, CDR2 YYREEE (reference sequence). This CDR3 is CASSRQGYSGNTIYF. CDR3 bases: TGTGCCAGCAGCCGACAGGGCTACTCTGGAAACACCATATATTTT.

This clone has just one count. The CDR3 DNA follows: TGTGCCAGCATGCTAAATCTCCTAAACACTGAAGCTTTCTTT. Translation: CASMLNLLNTEAFF. The chain is built from TRBV6-5 and TRBJ1-1; no firm D call. The CDR3 length is 14 residues. The V end lost 7 bases, the J end lost 2 bases, and 14 bases lay between the germline ends. The germline V gene encodes CDR1 MNHEY and CDR2 SVGAGI.

The chain employs TRBV18 and TRBJ1-4; D is ambiguous. CDR3 length: 15 amino acids. Germline CDR1 is KGHSH and CDR2 is LQKENI. V lost 3 bases and J 8 bases, leaving 16 bases between the germline ends. The CDR3: CASSPWRRPEEKLFF. CDR3 bases: TGTGCCAGCTCACCGTGGAGGCGGCCGGAGGAAAAACTGTTTTTT.

This clone has a handful of counts. The chain carries TRBV27 and TRBJ1-2, with no clear D. There are 13 residues in the CDR3. Trimming removed 5 bases at V and 8 bases at J, with 15 bases between. CDR1 is MNHEY, CDR2 SMNVEV, per germline (reference sequence). The CDR3 protein is CASSPGEQWGYTF. The DNA of the CDR3 is TGTGCCAGCAGTCCCGGGGAACAGTGGGGCTACACCTTC.

This chain joins TRBV20-1 and TRBJ1-2; 8 bases are shared with TRBD1. Germline assignment: CDR1 DFQATT and CDR2 SNEGSKA (reference sequence). The CDR3 has 10 amino acids. CDR3 DNA sequence: TGCAGAGCGGGACAGGATGGCTACACCTTC. Translation: CRAGQDGYTF.

The chain couples TRBV2 to TRBJ2-7; 10 positions agree with TRBD2. Germline V CDR1 and CDR2: SNHLY, FYNNEI. This CDR3 contains 13 residues. J lost 6 bases, V lost 7 bases, and 6 bases had no gene match. CDR3 sequence reads: CASKRGGHSEQYF. In nucleotides, the CDR3 is TGTGCCAGCAAGCGGGGGGGGCATAGCGAGCAGTACTTC.

The chain has TRBV6-6 and TRBJ1-1, with 7 bases matching TRBD1. Germline CDR1 MNHNY, CDR2 SVGAGI (reference sequence). The CDR3 sequence is 15 residues long. V lost 5 bases and J lost 1; bases outside the gene matches: 7. The DNA for the CDR3 is TGTGCCAGCAGTCCCGCAGGGGGGAAGAACACTGAAGCTTTCTTT. Amino acids: CASSPAGGKNTEAFF.

This chain uses TRBV29-1 with TRBJ2-6, with D possibly matching TRBD1 (5 bases). The CDR3 has 16 residues. The germline gives CDR1 SQVTM, CDR2 ANQGSEA. V lost 4 bases and J lost 0, with 13 bases in between. The CDR3 region has the DNA TGCAGCGTTGCGACAGATATCAACTCTGGGGCCAACGTCCTGACTTTC. Its protein is CSVATDINSGANVLTF.

This clone has a handful of counts. The chain recombines TRBV11-1 with TRBJ1-3; D is undetermined. In germline, CDR1 is SGHAT, CDR2 FQDESV (reference sequence). The CDR3 sequence is 11 residues long. The V end was cut by 5 bases, the J end by 9 bases, with 8 bases between. CDR3 in amino acids: CASSAGSTIYF. Here the CDR3 DNA reads TGTGCCAGCAGCGCCGGGAGCACCATATATTTT. The complete variable domain, with remaining parts taken from reference TRBV11-1 and TRBJ1-3, reads EAEVAQSPRYKITEKSQAVAFWCDPISGHATLYWYRQILGQGPELLVQFQDESVVDDSQLPKDRFSAERLKGVDSTLKIQPAELGDSAMYLCASSAGSTIYFGEGSWLTVV.

The chain links TRBV4-1 to TRBJ1-3, with TRBD1 as a possible D gene (5 bases). Trimming removed 4 bases at V and 2 bases at J, with 9 bases between. The CDR3 runs 14 residues. Germline assignment: CDR1 MGHRA and CDR2 YSYEKL. The CDR3 reads CASSRAGTGNTIYF. In DNA form, the CDR3 reads TGCGCCAGCAGCCGGGCAGGGACTGGAAACACCATATATTTT.

The chain has TRBV19 and TRBJ1-1; a possible D gene is TRBD1 (5 bases). Germline V gene sequence: CDR1 LNHDA, CDR2 SQIVND (reference sequence). The V and J ends lost 8 bases and 5 bases respectively, with 18 bases between them. The CDR3 consists of 14 residues. In nucleotides, the CDR3 is TGTGCCAGTGGGTCGGGCAGGGTGGGGACTGAAGCTTTCTTT. Translating it yields CASGSGRVGTEAFF.

The chain carries TRBV30 and TRBJ1-5; 9 bases line up with TRBD1. Trimming cost V 6 bases and J 7 bases; bases outside gene matches: 10. Germline-derived CDR1 and CDR2 are GTSNPN and SVGIG (reference sequence). The CDR3 contains 14 residues. CDR3 DNA: TGTGCCTGCAAAAAACAGGGGGCAAGACAGCCCCAGCATTTT. It encodes CACKKQGARQPQHF.

The V gene is TRBV19, the J gene TRBJ1-1; 10 bases line up with TRBD1. CDR3 length: 15 amino acids. CDR1 and CDR2 (germline): LNHDA, SQIVND (reference sequence). V was pared by 5 bases and J by 0 bases, with 3 bases of the junction left unmatched. The CDR3 DNA sequence: TGTGCCAGTAGTGCTGACAGGGGGCTGAACACTGAAGCTTTCTTT. Residues: CASSADRGLNTEAFF.

The chain uses TRBV4-3 and TRBJ2-1, with 8 bases aligning to TRBD2. The V and J ends lost 4 bases and 7 bases, in that order; junction bases with no gene match: 9. Looked up from germline, CDR1 is LGHNA and CDR2 is YSLEER. This CDR3 contains 15 residues. CDR3 nucleotide sequence: TGCGCCAGCAGCCGCCTTGGGACTAGGGGAAATGAGCAGTTCTTC. Protein sequence: CASSRLGTRGNEQFF.

The chain couples TRBV19 to TRBJ2-3, with 10 bases identical to TRBD2. Germline V gene lookup returns CDR1 LNHDA and CDR2 SQIVND (reference sequence). The CDR3 spans 17 residues. V lost 0 bases to trimming and J lost 0 bases; unmatched junction nucleotides: 3. In DNA, the CDR3 is TGTGCCAGTAGTATAGACATACTAGCGGGAAGCACAGATACGCAGTATTTT. Translating it yields CASSIDILAGSTDTQYF.

The chain links TRBV4-2 to TRBJ1-3; 12 bases map to TRBD1. CDR1 and CDR2 (germline): LGHNA, YNFKEQ. The V segment lost 5 bases and the J segment 4 bases; nucleotides outside the gene matches: 12. The CDR3 runs to 18 residues. CDR3 residues: CASSARDRGRRLGNTIYF. For the CDR3, the DNA is TGTGCCAGCAGCGCTCGGGACAGGGGGCGCCGGCTCGGAAACACCATATATTTT.

J is TRBJ2-2 and V is TRBV7-3; D is uncertain. Trimming shortened V by 2 bases and J by 7 bases, and 11 bases separated the two germline ends. The germline V gene encodes CDR1 SGHTA and CDR2 FQGTGA. The CDR3 runs to 14 residues. The DNA of the CDR3 is TGTGCCAGCAGCTTATTCCCCTCTATCGGGGAGCTGTTTTTT. It codes for CASSLFPSIGELFF.

The V gene is TRBV19, the J gene TRBJ1-1, with D possibly being TRBD1 (6 bases). CDR1 is LNHDA, CDR2 SQIVND, per germline (reference sequence). The V gene lost 7 bases and the J gene lost 5 bases, with 11 bases spanning the gap. The length of the CDR3 is 12 residues. The CDR3 loop reads CASNYRETEAFF. CDR3 bases: TGTGCCAGTAATTACAGGGAGACTGAAGCTTTCTTT.

J is TRBJ2-3 and V is TRBV11-2; 9 bases match TRBD2. CDR3 size: 15 residues. The junction had 6 bases not matched to a gene; V was cut back by 4 bases and J by 4 bases. Germline V gene data show CDR1 as SGHAT and CDR2 as FQNNGV. CDR3 coding DNA: TGTGCCAGCAGCTATGTAGCGGGGGCACCAGATACGCAGTATTTT. This translates into CASSYVAGAPDTQYF.

This sequence joins TRBV18 and TRBJ2-7, with TRBD2 matching 12 bases. V trimming: 2 bases; J trimming: 6 bases; junction bases outside the gene matches: 8. CDR3 length: 16 amino acids. Germline lookup yields CDR1 KGHSH and CDR2 LQKENI. The CDR3 nucleotides are TGTGCCAGCTCACCATTCCCTAGCGGGAGGGCCTCCGAGCAGTACTTC. Translation gives CASSPFPSGRASEQYF.

This chain connects TRBV13 to TRBJ1-1, with D tentatively TRBD1 (6 bases). The CDR3 length is 13 residues. V was pared by 3 bases and J by 5 bases, with 10 bases between. Germline lookup yields CDR1 PRHDT and CDR2 FYEKMQ (reference sequence). Written as DNA, the CDR3 is TGTGCCAGCAGCTTTCGGGGGCTGACTGAAGCTTTCTTT. Translation gives CASSFRGLTEAFF.

This clone was seen only once. The chain carries TRBV11-3 and TRBJ2-4, with D maybe TRBD1 (6 bases). V dropped 5 bases and J dropped 1 base, with 15 bases sitting between them. CDR1 and CDR2 (germline): SGHNT, YENEEA. CDR3 length: 16 amino acids. CDR3: CASSVGIQGAKNIQYF. CDR3 bases: TGTGCCAGCAGCGTCGGGATTCAGGGGGCCAAAAACATTCAGTACTTC.

The chain uses TRBV25-1 and TRBJ2-7; tentatively, D is TRBD2 (5 bases). This CDR3 has 13 amino acids. V was pared by 6 bases and J by 8 bases, with 17 bases between. CDR1 is MGHDK, CDR2 SYGVNS, per germline. Written as DNA, the CDR3 is TGTGCCAGCAGAAGCCCCGGCTCGGGGAAGCAGTACTTC. Translation gives CASRSPGSGKQYF.

V gene TRBV30 combines with J gene TRBJ1-2; D remains unclear. The CDR3 is 12 amino acids. The germline V gene encodes CDR1 GTSNPN and CDR2 SVGIG (reference sequence). V was clipped by 1 base and J by 8 bases, with 11 bases between them. CDR3: CAWSAGGIGYTF. The CDR3 coding sequence is TGTGCCTGGAGTGCTGGAGGGATCGGCTACACCTTC.

V gene TRBV5-1 combines with J gene TRBJ2-5; D call uncertain. Deletions cut 5 bases from V and 7 bases from J, with 18 bases between. The CDR3 runs to 14 residues. CDR1 is SGHRS, CDR2 YFSETQ, per germline. The CDR3 sequence is CASSPSTDLGTQYF. In DNA form, the CDR3 reads TGCGCCAGCAGTCCTTCCACGGATCTGGGGACCCAGTACTTC.

V usage is TRBV11-3 and J usage is TRBJ2-2, with D unresolved. CDR3 length: 14 amino acids. V dropped 4 bases and J dropped 6 bases, with 12 bases sitting between them. Germline values: CDR1 SGHNT, CDR2 YENEEA. In DNA form, the CDR3 reads TGTGCCAGCAGCTCGCCTCGGTTGGCCGGGGAGCTGTTTTTT. This encodes CASSSPRLAGELFF. Complete variable domain (other parts from reference TRBV11-3 and TRBJ2-2): EAGVVQSPRYKIIEKKQPVAFWCNPISGHNTLYWYLQNLGQGPELLIRYENEEAVDDSQLPKDRFSAERLKGVDSTLKIQPAELGDSAVYLCASSSPRLAGELFFGEGSRLTVL.

The V and J genes are TRBV4-2 and TRBJ2-3; 14 bases map to TRBD2. Germline V lookup: CDR1 LGHNA, CDR2 YNFKEQ. The V segment lost 3 bases and the J segment 5 bases; nucleotides outside the gene matches: 7. CDR3 length: 17 residues. The CDR3 nucleotides are TGTGCCAGCAGCCAGTTGACTAGCGGGAGGGCCAAAGATACGCAGTATTTT. It is translated as CASSQLTSGRAKDTQYF.

The chain is built from TRBV2 and TRBJ2-2, with unresolved D. V was clipped by 7 bases and J by 5 bases, with 14 bases between them. CDR3 length equals 14 residues. Germline V gives CDR1 SNHLY, CDR2 FYNNEI. DNA for the CDR3: TGTGCCAGCATGGGTCAAGTGGGGACCGGGGAGCTGTTTTTT. This sequence encodes CASMGQVGTGELFF. The entire variable domain, with the rest obtained from reference TRBV2 and TRBJ2-2, is as follows: EPEVTQTPSHQVTQMGQEVILRCVPISNHLYFYWYRQILGQKVEFLVSFYNNEISEKSEIFDDQFSVERPDGSNFTLKIRSTKLEDSAMYFCASMGQVGTGELFFGEGSRLTVL.